In this sample, the clone carrying this T cell receptor (beta chain) turned up a few times. The antigen remains unidentified. The CDR3 loop spans 13 amino acids. V lost 5 bases and J 2 bases, leaving 9 bases between the germline ends. CDR1 and CDR2 (germline): LNHDA, SQIVND (reference sequence). This sample is part of a study of glioma-infiltrating T cells. Study-wide points: Tissue and blood shared very few CDR3 sequences. Gliomas, especially low-grade, showed above-expected tissue-blood divergence; non-neoplastic patients showed below.

TCR alpha and beta CDR3 regions were amplified from RNA using iRepertoire nested multiplex PCR. Tissue mRNA or PBMC total RNA, about 85-400 ng, went into one-step reverse transcription and amplification. Each CDR3 protein gets one entry after TCRdb re-called the multiplex PCR reads with MiXCR. Of 100,000 to 150,000 distinct CDR3 sequences in the sample, 24% were seen once. The clonotype comes from a human donor with low-grade glioma or glioblastoma, undergoing nonglioma brain surgery, or in good health (not recorded which). The chain uses TRBV19 and TRBJ1-2; no clear D. The sequenced sample consisted of glioma tissue, nonneoplastic brain tissue, or PBMCs (not recorded which). CDR3 coding DNA: TGTGCCAGTAGTTTAACTGCCAACTATGGCTACACCTTC. Translated, it gives CASSLTANYGYTF.